This note documents a single T cell receptor beta chain sequence. It lacks a known antigen. Libraries were prepared through the immunoSEQ multiplex PCR assay. For the multiplex PCR, a mixture combining 60 forward primers for TCR Vbeta segments and 13 reverse primers for TCR Jbeta segments was used. A multiplex PCR assay on genomic DNA amplified the CDR3 region of rearranged TCR beta genes. The Illumina HiSeq System was used to sequence the amplified TCR beta libraries as 87-base-pair reads. The paper's data handling went like this. Across the 700 or so repertoires, a later analysis counted 78 million or so unique TCR beta chains, approximately 10 million of which were shared by at least two donors. Raw reads were error-corrected and collapsed into unique sequences by a nearest-neighbor algorithm in which closely related sequences were merged to remove PCR and sequencing errors. To assign V, D and J gene segments, CDR3 sequences were aligned to IMGT reference sequences. For a sequence to be retained, at least a six-nucleotide match to both a V gene segment and a J gene segment was required. Rearrangements were called productive when the CDR3 lacked stop codons and stayed in frame with V and J; all others were non-productive. CDR3 was defined according to IMGT convention as the region running from the second conserved V-encoded cysteine to the conserved J-encoded phenylalanine. The earlier analysis of fewer than 750 of the donors excluded sequences that lacked an unambiguous match to a single V gene segment. An earlier analysis of a few hundred of the donors called V segments functional above 56.7% productive rearrangements and segregating when the between-donor standard deviation exceeded 5%. A statistical classification framework was built for diagnosing cytomegalovirus status from the catalog of TCR beta chain sequences. A later analysis assigned V and J genes by comparing TCR nucleotide sequences with IMGT/GENE-DB human TR gene sequences. The TCRdist pipeline was used in a later analysis to assign CDR3 sequences and most-parsimonious VDJ recombination scenarios. In a later analysis, every TCR beta chain was defined by the combination of its CDR3 amino acid sequence and its V-gene family, and reads without a unique V-gene family were dropped. As a way to deal with suspected cross-contamination and a sequencing artifact, a later analysis dropped 500 to 700 nucleotide sequences that were highly shared and had low generation probability. For each public chain, a later analysis derived a clonal expansion index from normalized ranks of inferred template counts within each repertoire. In a later analysis, generation probabilities were computed with a VDJ recombination model fitted to out-of-frame rearrangements, and the resulting probabilities were checked against IGoR. In a later analysis, hypergeometric tests were used to score TCR-TCR, TCR-HLA and TCR-CMV co-occurrence, with a repertoire-size bias correction applied to TCR pairs. In a later analysis, false discovery rates were estimated by permuting HLA or CMV assignments 20 times. A later analysis grouped co-occurring TCRs with DBSCAN, adding TCRdist sequence similarity when clustering within HLA-allele-positive subsets. Repertoires with fewer than 30,000 or more than 120,000 public chains, plus five repertoires with anomalous nucleotide sharing, were excluded from co-occurrence clustering. The table was pulled from immuneACCESS by TCRdb, which kept in-frame rearrangements only. Such tables lose some clones; where checked, under half of the loss comes from unresolved V genes, and the rest has no known cause. From that table come the V and J calls and clone size; the DNA was used to work out D and trimming. The table kept for this sample lists 55,000 to 85,000 clones. Of the sample, more than 1.5% is held by the ten largest clones.

The source of the sample is a study of cytomegalovirus exposure and HLA in healthy donors (dated by TCRdb to 2016 to 2017). For the study in its entirety: An earlier analysis of several hundred of the donors reported approximately 300 Gb of sequence data and 100 million to 120 million unique TCR beta sequences obtained from roughly 170 million T cells. An early release covering more than 500 HLA-typed donors comprised 250 to 350 gigabases of sequencing data and tens of millions of unique TCR sequences. Among the roughly 370 genotyped donors, approximately 82% belonged to the genetic ancestry cluster associated with self-reported Caucasian donors. The study aimed to test whether cataloging public T cell receptors could reveal signatures of past pathogen exposure. The study used immunosequencing to profile the T cell repertoires of around 600 subjects and linked those repertoires to cytomegalovirus serostatus. A separate validation cohort of over a hundred different subjects was used in addition to the 666-subject first cohort. To predict cytomegalovirus infection status, the study combined high-throughput TCR immunosequencing, statistical association of individual TCRs with disease status, and machine learning. To study patterns of TCR occurrence, a later analysis re-analyzed previously published TCR beta repertoires from 650 to 750 donors and added high-resolution HLA genotyping. In the later analysis, no new phenotypic data were used to find candidate immune exposures; instead, reliance was placed on TCR beta sequences and their occurrence across donors. An earlier analysis of several hundred of the donors applied high-throughput TCR beta sequencing to assess whether each TCR beta V gene segment acted as functional or pseudogenic. Alongside the repertoire data, information on donor age, sex, ethnicity and CMV serostatus was compiled. In a later genetic analysis, genome-wide SNP genotypes for about three fifths of the roughly 670 donors were used, and that subset was treated as a discovery cohort. Every repertoire in the discovery cohort had been generated on one and the same sequencing platform. HLA typing covered class I and class II loci at four-digit resolution. Typing coverage varied by locus: roughly 620-640 donors for A, B, C, DRB1 and DQB1; approximately 520 for DQA1; more than 600 for DPA1; more than 450 for DPB1. Because of strong linkage in the cohort, five DR-DQ haplotypes were treated as single units for association and clustering. Among roughly 400 genotyped donors of the cohort, an average of roughly 230,000 unique TCR beta nucleotide sequences was sequenced per donor, of which about 18% were non-productive.

The cohort consisted of some 670 healthy bone marrow donors. At the time of sampling, every cohort member was nominally healthy, though immune exposures that went unrecorded were likely present. The donor was CMV seronegative and belonged to the group of several hundred seronegative cohort members. A peripheral blood sample was provided by each donor, and peripheral blood mononuclear cells were used for TCR beta sequencing. Genomic DNA was extracted from the blood cell samples with the Qiagen DNeasy Blood Extraction Kit. Trimming leaves V shorter by 5 bases and J shorter by 0 bases, with the junction holding 7 bases beyond the gene matches. Per the germline V gene, SGHAT is the CDR1 and FQNNGV is the CDR2. Its CDR3 holds 17 amino acids, cysteine through phenylalanine. Only CDR3 DNA is held: 51 bases, read in frame from base 1. Here is what the overall study found, with its caveats: Sequencing depth was assumed to be roughly uniform across donors in the presence/absence analyses, though that assumption may not hold. It was suggested by the authors that the approach could potentially be generalized to other disease states and immunological phenotypes. A later analysis found that HLA-associated TCR beta chains were more clonally expanded and had lower generation probabilities than equally common non-associated chains. A further reported finding was that TCR beta sequences accurately predicted the HLA-A and HLA-B alleles for most subjects in the first cohort. Strong co-occurrence of HLA alleles, especially DR and DQ, made assigning TCR associations to individual alleles difficult. In a later genetic analysis, a missense DCLRE1C variant was associated with V-gene and J-gene trimming of TCR beta chains, and the association was replicated in an independent cohort. Because some donors lacked HLA typing at each locus, the association tests relied only on the typed subset. A later analysis reported that several top co-occurrence clusters appeared linked to parvovirus B19, influenza, CMV and Epstein-Barr virus. For the cohort, immune exposure information was limited to CMV serostatus. A few of the identified cytomegalovirus-associated TCR beta chains were confirmed in vitro to be specific for cytomegalovirus antigens. A later analysis associated 16,951 TCR beta sequences with specific HLA alleles at a false discovery rate of 0.05. According to a later analysis, TCR association rates differed among HLA loci, with DRB1 alleles showing the most associated TCRs and HLA-C alleles showing the fewest. In this cohort, only TCR beta chains were sequenced, and detectable features were limited by the absence of alpha or paired-chain data. A cluster of highly shared sequence variants was judged likely to represent a technical artifact of the sequencing pipeline. Across donors, most TCR sequences were observed very rarely, whereas some public TCRs were present in many individuals. In both the original and validation cohorts, the classifier was reported to diagnose cytomegalovirus status with high specificity and sensitivity. According to a later genetic analysis, donors in an Asian-associated ancestry cluster had fewer N-insertions in productive TCRs than the roughly 660-donor mean. The study listed 164 TCR beta chains as associated with cytomegalovirus. The 87-base-pair reads could not distinguish some IMGT-functional V segments, including TRBV6-2 and TRBV6-3, so those segments were excluded. According to a later analysis, most CMV-associated TCR beta chains appeared to be HLA-restricted, and the HLA associations seemed to be driven largely by CMV exposure. Linkage disequilibrium might explain the correlated functional status among segregating V segments, but an unknown experimental factor could not be ruled out. Because counts were too low, roughly 17 rarely observed V segments, including chromosome 9 orphons, were left out of the earlier analysis of a few hundred of the donors. In an earlier analysis of some 550 of the donors, most TCR beta V segments were observed in productive rearrangements about 87% or about 30% of the time, broadly matching IMGT annotations.

This chain is built from TRBV11-2 and TRBJ2-3; TRBD2 aligns with 11 central bases. The TCR comes from a woman in her thirties in good health and CMV-seronegative. Sequenced sample: PBMCs. The bases read TGTGCCAGCAGCCTCGGGGCTAGCGGGGGGAGCACAGATACGCAGTATTTT. Translation gives CASSLGASGGSTDTQYF.